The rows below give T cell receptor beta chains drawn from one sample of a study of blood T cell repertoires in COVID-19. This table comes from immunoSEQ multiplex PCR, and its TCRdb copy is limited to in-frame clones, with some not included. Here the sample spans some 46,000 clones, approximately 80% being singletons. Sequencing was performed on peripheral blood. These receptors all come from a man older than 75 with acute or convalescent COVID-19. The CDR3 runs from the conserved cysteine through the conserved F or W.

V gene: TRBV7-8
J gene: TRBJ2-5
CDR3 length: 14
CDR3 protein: CASSARDRGETQYF

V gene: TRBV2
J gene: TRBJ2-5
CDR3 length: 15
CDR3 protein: CASSALAWSRETQYF

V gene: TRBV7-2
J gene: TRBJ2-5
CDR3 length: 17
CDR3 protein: CASSSPSGTGARKTQYF

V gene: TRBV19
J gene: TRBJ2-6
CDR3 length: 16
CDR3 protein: CASSIGTTSGANVLTF

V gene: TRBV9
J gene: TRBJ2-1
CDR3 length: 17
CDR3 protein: CASSVAARQSSYNEQFF

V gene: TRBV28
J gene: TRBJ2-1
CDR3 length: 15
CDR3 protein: CASSSDGLAYNEQFF

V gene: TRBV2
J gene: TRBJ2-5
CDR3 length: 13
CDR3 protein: CASSILGGGTQYF

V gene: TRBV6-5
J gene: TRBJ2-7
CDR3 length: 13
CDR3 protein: CASRTTLSYEQYF

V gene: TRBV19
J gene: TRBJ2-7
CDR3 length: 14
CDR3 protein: CASSSLRSSYEQYF

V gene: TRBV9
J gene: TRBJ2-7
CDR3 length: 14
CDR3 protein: CASSVVGTGGEQYF

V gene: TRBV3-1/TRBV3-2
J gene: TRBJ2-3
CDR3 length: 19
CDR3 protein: CASSQVGRGAGATTDTQYF

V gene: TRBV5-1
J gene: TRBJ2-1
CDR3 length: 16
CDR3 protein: CASSMVSSGVGNEQFF

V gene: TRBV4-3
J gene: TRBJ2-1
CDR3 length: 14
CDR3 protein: CASSQGGVLGEQFF

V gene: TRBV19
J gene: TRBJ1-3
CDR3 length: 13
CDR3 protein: CASGRGSGNTIYF

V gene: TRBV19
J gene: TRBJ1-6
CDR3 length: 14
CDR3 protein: CASSSGGVNSPLHF

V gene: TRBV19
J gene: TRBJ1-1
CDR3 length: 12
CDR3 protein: CASRGPYTEAFF

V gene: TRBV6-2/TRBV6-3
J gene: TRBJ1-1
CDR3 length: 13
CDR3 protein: CASSYFPDTEAFF

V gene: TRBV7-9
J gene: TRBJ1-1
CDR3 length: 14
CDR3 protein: CASSLGTLNTEAFF

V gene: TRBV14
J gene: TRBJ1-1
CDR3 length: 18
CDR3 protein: CASSHHQGSLAMNTEAFF

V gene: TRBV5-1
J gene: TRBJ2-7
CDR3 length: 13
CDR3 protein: CASSLLDRDEQYF

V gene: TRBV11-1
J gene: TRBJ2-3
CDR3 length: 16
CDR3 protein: CASSLARGLRTDTQYF

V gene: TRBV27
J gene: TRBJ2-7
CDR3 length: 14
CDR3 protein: CASGRLAHSYEQYF

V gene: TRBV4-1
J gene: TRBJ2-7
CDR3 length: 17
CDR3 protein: CASSQVHGQVITYEQYF

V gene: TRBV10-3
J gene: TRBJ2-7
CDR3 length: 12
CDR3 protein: CAISEGLYEQYF

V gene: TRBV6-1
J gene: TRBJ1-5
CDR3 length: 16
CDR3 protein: CASSEVTGISNQPQHF

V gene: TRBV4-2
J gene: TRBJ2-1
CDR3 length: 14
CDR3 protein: CASSQRTSGNEQFF

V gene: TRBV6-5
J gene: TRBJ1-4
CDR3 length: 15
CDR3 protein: CASSYIRGRSEKLFF

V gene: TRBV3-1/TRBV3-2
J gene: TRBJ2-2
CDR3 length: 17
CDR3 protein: CASSQDLLAGGTGELFF

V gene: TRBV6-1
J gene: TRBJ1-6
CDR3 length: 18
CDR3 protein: CASSEVLRQGRYNSPLHF

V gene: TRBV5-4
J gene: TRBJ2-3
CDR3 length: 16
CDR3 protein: CASSPPLGRGADTQYF

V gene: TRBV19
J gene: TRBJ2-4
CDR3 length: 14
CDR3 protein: CASSTQGLKNIQYF

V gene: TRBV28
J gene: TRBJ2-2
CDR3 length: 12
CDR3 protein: CASTTNTGELFF

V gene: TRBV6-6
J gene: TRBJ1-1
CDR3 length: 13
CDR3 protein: CASSYFRVSKAFF

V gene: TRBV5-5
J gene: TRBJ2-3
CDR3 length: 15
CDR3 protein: CASSLSLAGTDTQYF

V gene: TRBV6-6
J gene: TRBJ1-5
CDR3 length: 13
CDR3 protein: CASSVQGGQPQHF

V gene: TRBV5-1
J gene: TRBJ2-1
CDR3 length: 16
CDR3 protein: CASSFLAGSSYNEQFF

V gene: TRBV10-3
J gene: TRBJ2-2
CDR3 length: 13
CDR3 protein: CAISGQEAGELFF

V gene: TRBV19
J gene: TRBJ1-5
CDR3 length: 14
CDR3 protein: CASSIRGYNQPQHF

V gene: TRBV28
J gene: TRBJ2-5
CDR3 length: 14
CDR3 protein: CASSFFSSLETQYF

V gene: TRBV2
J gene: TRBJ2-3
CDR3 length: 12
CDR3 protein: CARGASTDTQYF

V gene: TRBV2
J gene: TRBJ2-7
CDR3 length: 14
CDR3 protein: CASTTGLSSYEQYF

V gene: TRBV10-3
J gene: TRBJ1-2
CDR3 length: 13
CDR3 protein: CAISEQGNYGYTF

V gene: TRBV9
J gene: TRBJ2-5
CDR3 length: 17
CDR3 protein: CASSVGPLSGGAETQYF

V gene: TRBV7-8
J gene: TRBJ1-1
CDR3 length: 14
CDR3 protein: CASSLVGRNTEAFF

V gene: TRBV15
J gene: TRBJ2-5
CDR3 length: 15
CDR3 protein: CATSRDQGMDETQYF

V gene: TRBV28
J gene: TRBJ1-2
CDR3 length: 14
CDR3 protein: CASSLETGYYGYTF

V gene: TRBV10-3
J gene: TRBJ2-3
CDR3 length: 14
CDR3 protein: CAISAGLSTDTQYF

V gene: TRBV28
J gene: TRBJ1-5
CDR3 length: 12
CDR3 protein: CASSLLGQPQHF

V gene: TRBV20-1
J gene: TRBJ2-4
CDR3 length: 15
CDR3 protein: CSASPGLQAKNIQYF

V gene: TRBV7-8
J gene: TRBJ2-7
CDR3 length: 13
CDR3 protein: CASSTRTSYEQYF

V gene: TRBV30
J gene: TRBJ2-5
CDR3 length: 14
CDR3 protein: CAWSRLRGGETQYF

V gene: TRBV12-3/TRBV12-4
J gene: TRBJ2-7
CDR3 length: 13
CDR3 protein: CASSLQGIYEQYF

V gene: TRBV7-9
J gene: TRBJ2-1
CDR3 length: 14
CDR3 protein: CASSSAPQLARQFF

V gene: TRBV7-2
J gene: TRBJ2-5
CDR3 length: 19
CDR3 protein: CASSRRGLAGPSHQETQYF

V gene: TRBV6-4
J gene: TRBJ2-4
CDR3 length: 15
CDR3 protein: CASRDGSPSGNIQYF

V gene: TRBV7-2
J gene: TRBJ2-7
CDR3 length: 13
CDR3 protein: CASSSRQNYEQYF

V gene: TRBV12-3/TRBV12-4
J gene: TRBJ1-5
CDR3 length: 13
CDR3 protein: CASSFGGNQPQHF

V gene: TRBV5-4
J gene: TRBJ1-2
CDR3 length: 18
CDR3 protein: CASSLNMGQGASNYGYTF

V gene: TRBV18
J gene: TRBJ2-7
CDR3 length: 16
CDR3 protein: CASSPPGLAGVSEQYF